This T cell receptor (beta chain) derives from a study of OX40 agonist ivuxolimab in advanced cancers. In the study overall: The drug used for patients, ivuxolimab, was an agonistic anti-OX40 (CD134) antibody. Study outcomes and limitations: With doses of 0.1 to 3.0 mg/kg, CD4+ and CD8+ blood T cells had undergone clonal expansion by week 6. CD8+ T cells were the subset that, on average, had more expanded clones than CD4+.

The CDR3 is 14 amino acids. Per the germline V gene, CDR1 is MDHEN and CDR2 is SYDVKM. Trimming shortened V by 6 bases and J by 1 base, and 12 bases separated the two germline ends. For this clone: Its antigen is unidentified.

The repertoire was sequenced with immunoSEQ multiplex PCR; TCRdb's copy has only in-frame clones and lacks some. The data show tens of thousands of clones, roughly 87% seen once. Sampling of blood occurred at baseline, cycle 4 day 1, and cycle 7 day 1. The specimen comprised CD4+ or CD8+ T cells sorted from blood, sampled in a trial of the OX40 agonist ivuxolimab. The chain uses TRBV28 and TRBJ1-2; D remains ambiguous. This TCR was sampled from an adult with an advanced solid tumor such as melanoma, head and neck, liver or kidney cancer. The CDR3 DNA sequence: TGTGCCAGCAGACCGCGGGAAGGTAACTATGGCTACACCTTC. Translating gives CASRPREGNYGYTF.